The entry below describes one T cell receptor beta chain. The sample originates from a study of blood T cell repertoires in COVID-19. The wider study: PBMCs, B-cell-depleted T cells, or T cells were the source of the cDNA or gDNA that made up the material.

All recovered Cohort 3 donors got two negative PCRs, got clearance, or saw symptom resolution. The CDR3 consists of 14 residues. The ends lost 3 bases at V and 1 base at J; junction bases unmatched: 0. Germline CDR1 reads KGHSH; CDR2 reads LQKENI. Per the authors' pipeline: For nucleated cells, counts were estimated from reference gene primer amplification. Libraries were prepared by immunoSEQ multiplex PCR; TCRdb keeps only in-frame clonotypes and omits some of them. V and J calls plus clone size are reproduced from that table; the DNA served to infer D and trimming. The profile covers some 350,000 clones, with 80% to 90% appearing a single time and roughly 1% taken by the ten largest.

The chain combines TRBV18 with TRBJ1-1, with TRBD1 identical over 9 bases. This receptor was obtained from a man aged 18 to 29 who had recovered from COVID-19. Sequenced: PBMCs or T cells enriched from blood (not recorded which). CDR3 nucleotides: TGTGCCAGCTCACCGACAGGGGGGAACACTGAAGCTTTCTTT. Translation: CASSPTGGNTEAFF. The full variable domain, its missing parts supplied by reference TRBV18 and TRBJ1-1, is NAGVMQNPRHLVRRRGQEARLRCSPMKGHSHVYWYRQLPEEGLKFMVYLQKENIIDESGMPKERFSAEFPKEGPSILRIQQVVRGDSAAYFCASSPTGGNTEAFFGQGTRLTVV.